This T cell receptor (beta chain) was recovered during a study of blood T cell repertoires in COVID-19. Some clones are missing from TCRdb's copy, which holds only in-frame ones; the method was immunoSEQ multiplex PCR. The sample lists a few hundred thousand clones; roughly 89% were seen once. This clone was recorded only once. This CDR3 is also generated by other DNA sequences in the sample. The germline CDR1 and CDR2 sequences are MNHNS and SASEGT. There are 16 residues in the CDR3. V was pared by 4 bases and J by 0 bases, with 3 bases of the junction left unmatched. This TCR derives from a woman in her fifties or sixties who had recovered from COVID-19. The sample consisted of PBMCs or T cells enriched from blood (not recorded which). The chain links TRBV6-1 to TRBJ2-6, with TRBD1 matching 7 bases. The CDR3 nucleotides read TGTGCCAGCAGTGGGACAGGCGGCTCTGGGGCCAACGTCCTGACTTTC. Translating gives CASSGTGGSGANVLTF.